Listed here are 27 T cell receptor beta chains from one sample, sequenced in a study of CD8+ T cells in alopecia areata. cDNA reverse transcribed from extracted RNA served as the sequencing template. Method: immunoSEQ multiplex PCR; TCRdb's copy keeps in-frame clones and lacks some. This sample has 100,000 to 150,000 clones; over 50% occur once, and the top ten carry 4.5%. The sequences come from CD4+ T cells sorted from blood, collected at week 0. These TCRs come from a human donor with alopecia areata.

The chain couples TRBV5-1 to TRBJ1-1; a weak D match, TRBD1 (5 bases). Germline-derived CDR1 and CDR2 are SGHRS and YFSETQ. Trimming took 3 bases from V and 4 from J, leaving 19 bases between them. The CDR3 is 16 residues long. CDR3 residues: CASSSIGQGLVTEAFF. In DNA, the CDR3 is TGCGCCAGCAGCTCAATAGGACAAGGTTTGGTCACTGAAGCTTTCTTT.

The chain couples TRBV2 to TRBJ2-3; D is undetermined. Trimming left V 6 bases short and J 5 bases short, with 12 bases between. The germline CDR1 and CDR2 sequences are SNHLY and FYNNEI. The CDR3 totals 13 residues. The CDR3 here is CASSRSRLDTQYF. CDR3 DNA sequence: TGTGCCAGCAGCCGAAGTCGACTAGATACGCAGTATTTT.

There are a few counts of this clone. The chain joins TRBV5-1 to TRBJ2-3; D gene ambiguous. This CDR3 contains 12 residues. V gave up 7 bases and J gave up 1 base, with 7 bases separating them. The germline V gene has CDR1 SGHRS and CDR2 YFSETQ. CDR3 amino acids: CASREGTDTQYF. CDR3 DNA sequence: TGCGCCAGCCGCGAGGGCACAGATACGCAGTATTTT. The complete variable domain, with remaining parts taken from reference TRBV5-1 and TRBJ2-3, reads KAGVTQTPRYLIKTRGQQVTLSCSPISGHRSVSWYQQTPGQGLQFLFEYFSETQRNKGNFPGRFSGRQFSNSRSEMNVSTLELGDSALYLCASREGTDTQYFGPGTRLTVL.

J is TRBJ2-2 and V is TRBV2, with a weak D call TRBD2 (6 bases). The CDR3 is made up of 15 amino acids. CDR1 is SNHLY and CDR2 is FYNNEI in the germline V gene. V dropped 6 bases and J dropped 0 bases, with 11 bases sitting between them. For the CDR3, the DNA is TGTGCCAGCAGCTGGGACTCCTCGAACACCGGGGAGCTGTTTTTT. Translating gives CASSWDSSNTGELFF.

This chain connects TRBV4-1 to TRBJ2-2, with D unclear. CDR3 length equals 14 residues. V was clipped by 5 bases and J by 4 bases, with 11 bases between them. Per germline, CDR1 MGHRA and CDR2 YSYEKL. The DNA for the CDR3 is TGCGCCAGCAGCTATCCGGTGCTCACCGGGGAGCTGTTTTTT. This encodes CASSYPVLTGELFF.

This rearrangement joins TRBV29-1 to TRBJ2-2, with 7 bases matching TRBD1. This CDR3 is built from 15 residues. With V trimmed by 3 bases and J by 5 bases, 9 bases remained unmatched. Germline V CDR1 and CDR2: SQVTM, ANQGSEA. CDR3 protein: CSVETRDRATGELFF. In DNA, the CDR3 is TGCAGCGTTGAGACCCGGGACAGAGCTACCGGGGAGCTGTTTTTT.

The V and J genes are TRBV25-1 and TRBJ2-5; perhaps D is TRBD1 or TRBD2 (5 bases each). CDR3 length: 14 residues. V dropped 4 bases and J dropped 2 bases, with 11 bases sitting between them. The germline gives CDR1 MGHDK, CDR2 SYGVNS. The CDR3 protein is CASSAQGAQETQYF. The CDR3 DNA is TGTGCCAGCAGTGCCCAGGGAGCGCAAGAGACCCAGTACTTC.

This clone was found a few times. The chain combines TRBV7-9 with TRBJ1-2; D is ambiguous. The CDR3 runs 12 residues. The ends were cut back, 1 base at V and 7 bases at J, with 7 bases in the middle. Germline V gene sequence: CDR1 SEHNR, CDR2 FQNEAQ (reference sequence). Written as DNA, the CDR3 is TGTGCCAGCAGCTTAGAAGGGATTGGCTACACCTTC. As protein: CASSLEGIGYTF.

This clone was detected only a few times. The V gene is TRBV7-2, the J gene TRBJ1-1; D is uncertain. V was clipped by 6 bases and J by 4 bases, with 15 bases between them. The germline V gene encodes CDR1 SGHTA and CDR2 FQGNSA. CDR3 size: 14 residues. In DNA form, the CDR3 reads TGTGCCAGCAGGGTGTCCCCGGACGGCACTGAAGCTTTCTTT. It yields the protein CASRVSPDGTEAFF.

This rearrangement joins TRBV12-1 to TRBJ2-5. TRBV12-1 is a recognized pseudogene. The CDR3 covers 14 residues. CDR3 nucleotide sequence: TGTGCCAGCAGCTATTATTCCCACCCTGGGACCCAGTACTTC. It specifies CASSYYSHPGTQYF.

The gene calls are TRBV19 and TRBJ2-7, with 7 positions matching TRBD1. The CDR3 is 14 amino acids. With 2 bases clipped from V and 2 bases from J, the junction kept 3 bases outside the gene matches. Germline lookup yields CDR1 LNHDA and CDR2 SQIVND (reference sequence). In nucleotides, the CDR3 is TGTGCCAGTAGTATAACGGGACAGCCCTACGAGCAGTACTTC. This codes for CASSITGQPYEQYF. Together with reference TRBV19 and TRBJ2-7, the CDR3 gives the full variable domain: DGGITQSPKYLFRKEGQNVTLSCEQNLNHDAMYWYRQDPGQGLRLIYYSQIVNDFQKGDIAEGYSVSREKKESFPLTVTSAQKNPTAFYLCASSITGQPYEQYFGPGTRLTVT.

With regard to this clone: Other DNA sequences in this specimen translate into the identical CDR3. This chain connects TRBV9 to TRBJ2-7; the D gene is possibly TRBD1 (6 bases). Germline V CDR1 and CDR2: SGDLS, YYNGEE. The V end was cut by 0 bases, the J end by 1 base, with 11 bases between. The CDR3 is made up of 15 amino acids. CDR3: CASSVGGHRSYEQYF. The DNA for the CDR3 is TGTGCCAGCAGCGTAGGGGGGCACAGATCCTACGAGCAGTACTTC.

This clone was seen only a few times. The J gene is TRBJ1-5, the V gene TRBV7-2; D gene uncertain. The CDR3 spans 16 residues. The germline CDR1 and CDR2 sequences are SGHTA and FQGNSA. Trimming took 1 base from V and 3 from J, leaving 13 bases between them. CDR3 DNA sequence: TGTGCCAGCAGCTTAGTCGGGTCGCGTAACAATCAGCCCCAGCATTTT. As protein: CASSLVGSRNNQPQHF. The full variable domain, in which reference TRBV7-2 and TRBJ1-5 provide the parts outside the CDR3, is GAGVSQSPSNKVTEKGKDVELRCDPISGHTALYWYRQSLGQGLEFLIYFQGNSAPDKSGLPSDRFSAERTGGSVSTLTIQRTQQEDSAVYLCASSLVGSRNNQPQHFGDGTRLSIL.

The chain is built from TRBV6-6 and TRBJ2-5; unclear D gene. The CDR3 length is 15 residues. Between the trimmed V and J ends, which lost 4 bases and 5 bases, there was a span of 17 bases. Germline-derived CDR1 and CDR2 are MNHNY and SVGAGI (reference sequence). The CDR3 DNA follows: TGTGCCAGCAGTTCACCTCAGGCCCTTATCGAGACCCAGTACTTC. Its translation is CASSSPQALIETQYF.

This clone was recorded a few times. V and J are TRBV18 and TRBJ2-5; 7 bases align to TRBD1. With V trimmed by 3 bases and J by 2 bases, 3 bases remained unmatched. The CDR3 length is 14 residues. The germline V gene encodes CDR1 KGHSH and CDR2 LQKENI. CDR3 amino acids: CASSPEQGQETQYF. CDR3 DNA: TGTGCCAGCTCACCGGAACAGGGGCAAGAGACCCAGTACTTC.

The gene calls are TRBV6-6 and TRBJ1-3, with D possibly matching TRBD1 (5 bases). This CDR3 comprises 15 residues. V was cut by 0 bases and J by 8 bases, with 14 bases left in between. Germline CDR1 MNHNY, CDR2 SVGAGI (reference sequence). The CDR3 bases are TGTGCCAGCAGTTACTCGGTGAAAAGGGGCGACACCATATATTTT. Its translation is CASSYSVKRGDTIYF.

The chain has TRBV18 and TRBJ2-7; 7 positions match TRBD2. The junction had 8 bases not matched to a gene; V was cut back by 2 bases and J by 4 bases. Germline CDR1 is KGHSH and CDR2 is LQKENI. CDR3 length equals 15 residues. The CDR3 loop is CASSPGDAGVYEQYF. The CDR3 coding sequence is TGTGCCAGCTCACCAGGAGACGCGGGAGTGTACGAGCAGTACTTC.

The gene calls are TRBV6-5 and TRBJ2-7; 7 bases are shared with TRBD2. This CDR3 spans 15 amino acids. J lost 0 bases, V lost 6 bases, and 8 bases had no gene match. Germline CDR1 is MNHEY and CDR2 is SVGAGI. The CDR3 loop is CASRRAGLDSYEQYF. The CDR3 DNA is TGTGCCAGCAGGCGAGCGGGACTTGACTCCTACGAGCAGTACTTC.

V usage is TRBV10-3 and J usage is TRBJ1-2; D possibly corresponds to TRBD1 (6 bases). This CDR3 spans 15 amino acids. Germline loops: CDR1 ENHRY, CDR2 SYGVKD. The V end was cut by 0 bases, the J end by 2 bases, with 10 bases between. The CDR3 DNA is TGTGCCATCAGTGAGTCGGGCAGGGGAAACTATGGCTACACCTTC. It codes for CAISESGRGNYGYTF.

The chain carries TRBV4-1 and TRBJ1-2, with 7 nucleotides matching TRBD1. Germline V CDR1 and CDR2: MGHRA, YSYEKL. This CDR3 comprises 15 residues. V was clipped by 5 bases and J by 5 bases; unmatched bases: 11. DNA of the CDR3: TGCGCCAGCAGCAACCCGACCAGGGGGGGTTATGGCTACACCTTC. It encodes CASSNPTRGGYGYTF.

This sequence joins TRBV5-6 and TRBJ1-5; the match to TRBD1 covers 10 bases. The CDR3 loop spans 15 amino acids. Trimming at V came to 0 bases and at J to 4 bases, leaving 1 base not matched to a gene. Germline loops: CDR1 SGHDT, CDR2 YYEEEE. The CDR3 spells CASSLAGQGNQPQHF. CDR3 nucleotides: TGTGCCAGCAGCTTGGCGGGACAGGGGAATCAGCCCCAGCATTTT.

The CDR3 DNA reads TGTGCCAGCAGTGAATCGAGGGCTAGGGCCGGGGAGCTGTTTTTT. It specifies CASSESRARAGELFF. The chain has TRBV25-1 and TRBJ2-2; D is perhaps TRBD2 (5 bases). The CDR3 contains 15 residues. Germline CDR1 MGHDK, CDR2 SYGVNS. V shed 1 base and J shed 6 bases, with 12 bases lying between them.

The V and J genes are TRBV4-1 and TRBJ2-1; TRBD2 matches at 7 bases. Per the germline V gene, CDR1 is MGHRA and CDR2 is YSYEKL. V lost 2 bases and J lost 2; bases outside the gene matches: 12. CDR3 length: 18 amino acids. The CDR3 spells CASSQLRWSGNTYNEQFF. The CDR3 coding sequence is TGCGCCAGCAGCCAACTAAGGTGGAGCGGGAACACCTACAATGAGCAGTTCTTC.

V and J are TRBV2 and TRBJ2-7, with D possibly matching TRBD2 (6 bases). V shed 5 bases and J shed 2 bases, with 16 bases lying between them. CDR3 length: 15 amino acids. Germline-derived CDR1 and CDR2 are SNHLY and FYNNEI. This chain's CDR3 is CASSPLGGNTYEQYF. For the CDR3, the DNA is TGTGCCAGCAGTCCACTGGGGGGAAATACCTACGAGCAGTACTTC.

This clone showed up just once. The chain employs TRBV20-1 and TRBJ2-5; unclear D gene. The CDR3 covers 11 residues. Trimming left V 3 bases short and J 8 bases short, with 10 bases between. The germline V gene has CDR1 DFQATT and CDR2 SNEGSKA (reference sequence). The CDR3 reads CSASSGLTQYF. CDR3 nucleotide sequence: TGCAGTGCTAGTTCAGGATTAACCCAGTACTTC.

The chain carries TRBV29-1 and TRBJ1-5, with D possibly TRBD1 on 5 matching bases. Trimming took off 1 base at V and 6 bases at J, with 10 bases between the two ends. CDR1 is SQVTM, CDR2 ANQGSEA, per germline. This CDR3 region has 13 residues. The CDR3 here is CSVEGGNGQPQHF. CDR3 sequence (DNA): TGCAGCGTTGAAGGGGGGAACGGTCAGCCCCAGCATTTT.

The CDR3: CASRHGTGNTEAFF. As DNA, the CDR3 is TGTGCCAGTAGACATGGGACGGGAAACACTGAAGCTTTCTTT. The rearrangement links TRBV19 to TRBJ1-1; D perhaps matches TRBD1 (5 bases). Germline-derived CDR1 and CDR2 are LNHDA and SQIVND (reference sequence). Trimming left V 6 bases short and J 2 bases short, with 13 bases between. The CDR3 runs 14 residues.